The subject of this entry is one T cell receptor (beta chain). This sample stems from a study of OX40 agonist ivuxolimab in advanced cancers. Study context: Ivuxolimab is a fully human IgG2 antibody that activates OX40 (CD134). Eligibility admitted prior anti-PD-1, anti-PD-L1 or anti-CTLA-4 therapy; around 42% had some.

The CDR3 contains 16 residues. The V gene's germline CDR1 is SGHDT and CDR2 YYEEEE. With V trimmed by 2 bases and J by 1 base, 6 bases remained unmatched. The method was immunoSEQ multiplex PCR; TCRdb's version includes in-frame clones alone and lacks a portion of them. The sample includes 85,000 to 100,000 clones, 75% to 95% seen only once; the top ten take 0.31%. The sample here was CD4+ or CD8+ T cells sorted from blood, taken in a trial of the OX40 agonist ivuxolimab. This clonotype originated in an adult with an advanced solid tumor such as melanoma, head and neck, liver or kidney cancer. The V and J genes are TRBV5-6 and TRBJ1-5; TRBD1 matches 7 bases. The DNA of the CDR3 is TGTGCCAGCAGCTTATTAGGGGGCGCGAGCAATCAGCCCCAGCATTTT. Its translation is CASSLLGGASNQPQHF.